The next 29 T cell receptor beta chains were all read from a single sample in a study of cytomegalovirus exposure and HLA in healthy donors (dated by TCRdb to 2016 to 2017). To prepare the library, the immunoSEQ multiplex PCR assay was applied. For the multiplex PCR, a mixture combining 60 forward primers for TCR Vbeta segments and 13 reverse primers for TCR Jbeta segments was used. Drawn from immuneACCESS, this table holds only the in-frame rearrangements with V and J called that TCRdb kept. Clones are partly lost; checked studies trace under half to an unresolved V gene and leave the rest unexplained. This sample lists 160,000 or so clones; roughly 80% were detected once. The top ten hold around 1.5% of the sample. Sequenced material: PBMCs. The receptors originated from a woman in her 30s in good health and CMV-seronegative.

V gene TRBV5-6 combines with J gene TRBJ2-3; 8 positions agree with TRBD1. Germline CDR1 reads SGHDT; CDR2 reads YYEEEE. The V and J ends lost 5 bases and 5 bases, in that order; junction bases with no gene match: 13. This CDR3 comprises 16 residues. The CDR3 DNA follows: TGTGCCAGCAGACTGGACAGGGAAGTTTTAGTAGATACGCAGTATTTT. It translates to CASRLDREVLVDTQYF. Complete variable domain (other parts from reference TRBV5-6 and TRBJ2-3): DAGVTQSPTHLIKTRGQQVTLRCSPKSGHDTVSWYQQALGQGPQFIFQYYEEEERQRGNFPDRFSGHQFPNYSSELNVNALLLGDSALYLCASRLDREVLVDTQYFGPGTRLTVL.

This clone was detected only a few times. The CDR3 DNA reads TGTGCCAGCAGCCCCGGACAGTACTACGAGCAGTACTTC. Its protein is CASSPGQYYEQYF. V usage is TRBV7-6 and J usage is TRBJ2-7; possibly TRBD1 for D (6 bases). V lost 5 bases, J lost 3 bases, and 11 bases lay in between. This CDR3 has 13 residues. Germline CDR1 is SGHVS and CDR2 is FNYEAQ.

The chain joins TRBV7-6 to TRBJ2-1; D is ambiguous. In germline, CDR1 is SGHVS, CDR2 FNYEAQ. V lost 5 bases and J lost 4, with 6 bases in between. CDR3 length: 12 amino acids. Here the CDR3 reads CASSAAYNEQFF. The CDR3 DNA sequence: TGTGCCAGCAGCGCCGCGTACAATGAGCAGTTCTTC.

This chain uses TRBV9 with TRBJ2-2; no clear D gene. The V and J ends lost 5 bases and 2 bases respectively, with 16 bases between them. Looked up from germline, CDR1 is SGDLS and CDR2 is YYNGEE. The CDR3 consists of 16 residues. CDR3 DNA: TGTGCCAGCAGTGATGGTCTACAGAGAAACACCGGGGAGCTGTTTTTT. Translation: CASSDGLQRNTGELFF.

The genes are TRBV13 and TRBJ1-4; D gene uncertain. Germline V gene data show CDR1 as PRHDT and CDR2 as FYEKMQ (reference sequence). CDR3 length: 12 residues. Trimming removed 4 bases at V and 7 bases at J, with 7 bases between. CDR3 nucleotide sequence: TGTGCCAGCAGCTATCGTAGTGAAAAACTGTTTTTT. Residues: CASSYRSEKLFF.

This clone was counted only a few times. This rearrangement joins TRBV5-6 to TRBJ2-7; no firm D call. The CDR3 extends over 13 amino acids. V dropped 4 bases and J dropped 3 bases, with 11 bases sitting between them. Per germline, CDR1 SGHDT and CDR2 YYEEEE. This chain's CDR3 is CASSPWSLYEQYF. Written as DNA, the CDR3 is TGTGCCAGCAGCCCCTGGAGCCTCTACGAGCAGTACTTC.

The V call is TRBV5-1, the J call TRBJ1-1; a possible D gene is TRBD1 (6 bases). V lost 3 bases and J lost 0, with 18 bases in between. The CDR3 contains 17 residues. Germline loops: CDR1 SGHRS, CDR2 YFSETQ. CDR3 DNA: TGCGCCAGCAGCTACCTAGGAATGACAGGAGTGAACACTGAAGCTTTCTTT. It translates to CASSYLGMTGVNTEAFF.

This chain connects TRBV5-1 to TRBJ2-1; 14 bases map to TRBD2. Per the germline V gene, CDR1 is SGHRS and CDR2 is YFSETQ. This CDR3 is 18 amino acids long. The ends lost 2 bases at V and 4 bases at J; junction bases unmatched: 8. The CDR3 sequence is CASSFLGLAGGLYNEQFF. The CDR3 bases are TGCGCCAGCAGCTTCCTAGGACTAGCGGGGGGACTTTACAATGAGCAGTTCTTC.

The J gene is TRBJ2-1, the V gene TRBV4-2, with TRBD2 matching over 7 bases. Germline-derived CDR1 and CDR2 are LGHNA and YNFKEQ. The CDR3 runs to 13 residues. The ends lost 1 base at V and 7 bases at J; junction bases unmatched: 1. The CDR3 loop reads CASSQVSGNEQFF. The CDR3, as DNA: TGTGCCAGCAGCCAAGTTAGCGGGAATGAGCAGTTCTTC.

The rearrangement joins TRBV4-2 to TRBJ2-7, with D possibly matching TRBD2 (6 bases). With 4 bases removed from V and 7 bases from J, the gap between germline ends came to 17 bases. The CDR3 extends over 14 amino acids. Germline values: CDR1 LGHNA, CDR2 YNFKEQ. The CDR3 loop reads CASSREELANEQYF. The CDR3 region has the DNA TGTGCCAGCAGCCGAGAGGAACTAGCAAATGAGCAGTACTTC.

The table lists this clone with a few counts. The V gene is TRBV6-6, the J gene TRBJ2-7, with unresolved D. Trimming took 1 base from V and 7 from J, leaving 11 bases between them. This CDR3 spans 13 amino acids. CDR1 MNHNY and CDR2 SVGAGI come from the germline V gene (reference sequence). CDR3 nucleotide sequence: TGTGCCAGCAGTTACTTACGAGGCTCGGAGCAGTACTTC. It translates to CASSYLRGSEQYF.

V is TRBV10-3 and J is TRBJ1-2; tentative D call: TRBD1 (6 bases). This CDR3 region has 15 residues. Trimming shortened V by 4 bases and J by 4 bases, and 16 bases separated the two germline ends. Germline CDR1 and CDR2: ENHRY and SYGVKD. CDR3 nucleotides: TGTGCCATCAGTGGAGGGGAGGGGGGCACCTATGGCTACACCTTC. Translated: CAISGGEGGTYGYTF.

This clone has just a few counts. The chain combines TRBV4-1 with TRBJ2-7, with 7 bases identical to TRBD2. V lost 4 bases and J lost 0; bases outside the gene matches: 9. There are 16 residues in the CDR3. Germline V gives CDR1 MGHRA, CDR2 YSYEKL. CDR3 coding DNA: TGCGCCAGCAGCCTAGGTACTAGCGCGAGCTCCTACGAGCAGTACTTC. Protein: CASSLGTSASSYEQYF.

The chain employs TRBV5-1 and TRBJ2-1; 7 nucleotides line up with TRBD1. J lost 7 bases, V lost 3 bases, and 4 bases had no gene match. This CDR3 has 13 amino acids. CDR1 and CDR2 (germline): SGHRS, YFSETQ. The CDR3 region has the DNA TGCGCCAGCAGCTCGGGACAGTATAATGAGCAGTTCTTC. As protein: CASSSGQYNEQFF.

The chain carries TRBV6-6 and TRBJ1-3; no firm D call. The ends were cut back, 6 bases at V and 0 bases at J, with 9 bases in the middle. CDR1 and CDR2 (germline): MNHNY, SVGAGI (reference sequence). CDR3 size: 14 residues. The CDR3 DNA sequence: TGTGCCAGCAGCGCAGTCAGCTCTGGAAACACCATATATTTT. Protein: CASSAVSSGNTIYF.

In the case of this clone: The junction shows a germline mismatch at one end, possibly a read error. The rearrangement uses TRBV5-6 and TRBJ1-2; D is undetermined. Germline-derived CDR1 and CDR2 are SGHDT and YYEEEE. This CDR3 is 12 amino acids long. CDR3 DNA: TGTGCCAGCAGCTTGGGTAACAATGGCTACACCTTC. It is translated as CASSLGNNGYTF.

The CDR3 nucleotides read TGCGCCAGCAGCTTGGCTGGCAGTACCTACGAGCAGTACTTC. Encoded protein: CASSLAGSTYEQYF. V and J are TRBV5-1 and TRBJ2-7; D is ambiguous. The CDR3 covers 14 residues. In germline, CDR1 is SGHRS, CDR2 YFSETQ. Deletions cut 0 bases from V and 2 bases from J, with 9 bases between.

The chain carries TRBV2 and TRBJ1-6, with D possibly TRBD1 on 6 matching bases. The V and J ends lost 10 bases and 8 bases respectively, with 15 bases between them. There are 13 residues in the CDR3. Germline V gives CDR1 SNHLY, CDR2 FYNNEI. CDR3 nucleotide sequence: TGTGCCATCAGGGGACAAGCGGATTCACCCCTCCACTTT. Protein: CAIRGQADSPLHF.

The chain is built from TRBV7-9 and TRBJ1-6; 10 bases line up with TRBD1. V lost 1 base, J lost 7 bases, and 1 base stayed unmatched. The germline V gene encodes CDR1 SEHNR and CDR2 FQNEAQ (reference sequence). The CDR3 length is 15 residues. The CDR3 sequence is CASSLGGQGNSPLHF. CDR3 coding DNA: TGTGCCAGCAGCTTAGGGGGACAGGGGAATTCACCCCTCCACTTT.

The chain combines TRBV28 with TRBJ2-7; D gene unclear. Germline values: CDR1 MDHEN, CDR2 SYDVKM. The CDR3 runs 14 residues. V was trimmed by 2 bases and J by 3 bases, leaving 11 bases between them. CDR3 residues: CASSLMRHNYEQYF. The CDR3 bases are TGTGCCAGCAGTTTAATGAGACACAACTACGAGCAGTACTTC.

This clone has only a few counts. The chain recombines TRBV4-1 with TRBJ1-1, with TRBD1 matching 9 bases. Germline trimming cut 1 base from V and 6 bases from J; bases unmatched to any gene: 6. The CDR3 is 15 residues long. Germline CDR1 and CDR2: MGHRA and YSYEKL. CDR3 residues: CASSQGDRDSAEAFF. The CDR3 DNA is TGCGCCAGCAGCCAAGGGGACAGGGATTCGGCTGAAGCTTTCTTT.

V is TRBV9 and J is TRBJ1-4; 8 bases match TRBD1. Germline trimming cut 3 bases from V and 5 bases from J; bases unmatched to any gene: 0. Per germline, CDR1 SGDLS and CDR2 YYNGEE. The CDR3 spans 13 residues. The CDR3 spells CASSGQGNEKLFF. The CDR3, as DNA: TGTGCCAGCAGCGGACAGGGGAATGAAAAACTGTTTTTT.

The rearrangement links TRBV21-1 to TRBJ2-7; the table calls TRBD1, which could not be checked here. TRBV21-1 is noted as a pseudogene. The CDR3 runs to 16 residues. DNA for the CDR3: TGTGCCAGCAGCAAAATCGTCGACAGGGTATGGTACGAGCAGTACTTC. It encodes CASSKIVDRVWYEQYF.

V and J are TRBV13 and TRBJ2-5; 10 nucleotides agree with TRBD2. Germline CDR1 PRHDT, CDR2 FYEKMQ (reference sequence). V lost 1 base and J lost 5; bases outside the gene matches: 13. This CDR3 has 18 amino acids. The CDR3 is CASSLAGLAGDEQETQYF. The CDR3 DNA sequence: TGTGCCAGCAGCTTAGCGGGCCTAGCGGGGGACGAGCAGGAGACCCAGTACTTC.

The chain has TRBV6-5 and TRBJ2-5, with 8 bases that match TRBD2. The J call could be wrong; TRBJ2-7 is a better fit for the DNA end. From germline, CDR1 is MNHEY and CDR2 SVGAGI. The length of the CDR3 is 16 residues. The DNA of the CDR3 is TGTGCCAGCAGTTACTGTCTGACTAGCGACCCCTACGAGCAGTACTTC. Encoded protein: CASSYCLTSDPYEQYF.

The chain links TRBV6-5 to TRBJ1-2; D ambiguous. The CDR3 is 12 amino acids. Trimming shortened V by 5 bases and J by 7 bases, and 11 bases separated the two germline ends. CDR1 and CDR2 (germline): MNHEY, SVGAGI. CDR3 amino acids: CASSPTLGGYTF. DNA of the CDR3: TGTGCCAGCAGTCCGACTTTGGGTGGCTACACCTTC.

V usage is TRBV30 and J usage is TRBJ2-2; D not certain. V gave up 4 bases and J gave up 4 bases, with 7 bases separating them. Germline-derived CDR1 and CDR2 are GTSNPN and SVGIG (reference sequence). The CDR3 spans 12 residues. The CDR3, as DNA: TGTGCCTGGACGAGGTCCACCGGGGAGCTGTTTTTT. It is translated as CAWTRSTGELFF. The whole variable domain, filled in from reference TRBV30 and TRBJ2-2, reads SQTIHQWPATLVQPVGSPLSLECTVEGTSNPNLYWYRQAAGRGLQLLFYSVGIGQISSEVPQNLSASRPQDRQFILSSKKLLLSDSGFYLCAWTRSTGELFFGEGSRLTVL.

The rearrangement uses TRBV5-1 and TRBJ1-1; 7 bases align to TRBD1. Losses at the gene ends were 1 base for V and 3 bases for J; bases not matched to a gene: 12. The CDR3 consists of 17 residues. CDR1 is SGHRS, CDR2 YFSETQ, per germline. The CDR3 DNA reads as TGCGCCAGCAGCTTGACCCAGGGGGTTTTTTTCGACACTGAAGCTTTCTTT. Protein sequence: CASSLTQGVFFDTEAFF.

The rearrangement uses TRBV15 and TRBJ1-2; D perhaps matches TRBD1 (5 bases). V was shortened by 0 bases and J by 10 bases, with 15 bases between the two germline ends. CDR1 is LNHNV, CDR2 YYDKDF, per germline (reference sequence). This CDR3 has 14 residues. The CDR3: CATSRDYGGDVYTF. The CDR3 nucleotides are TGTGCCACCAGCAGAGATTACGGGGGGGATGTCTACACCTTC. Supplemented by reference TRBV15 and TRBJ1-2, the full variable domain reads DAMVIQNPRYQVTQFGKPVTLSCSQTLNHNVMYWYQQKSSQAPKLLFHYYDKDFNNEADTPDNFQSRRPNTSFCFLDIRSPGLGDTAMYLCATSRDYGGDVYTFGSGTRLTVV.